This T cell receptor (beta chain) was sequenced for a study of tumor-infiltrating lymphocytes in primary liver carcinoma. Study-level points and caveats: Merely some 8-25% of top clones spanned all five tumor regions. Tumor specimens were characterized by a significantly higher top-250-clone fraction than blood (p = 0.039).

The input was 500 ng total RNA; TCR beta cDNA was made from it with a constant-region primer. Three nested multiplex PCR rounds, a slightly modified ARM-PCR method, built the TCR beta libraries. The first two PCR rounds used TRBV1-TRBV30 forward primers with a C-beta reverse primer, roughly 11 cycles each. TCRdb fed the multiplex PCR reads into MiXCR, producing one record per CDR3 protein. The sample holds more than 40,000 distinct CDR3 sequences; roughly 70% are singletons and the top ten take less than 35%. Concerning this clonotype itself: Its target is unknown.

Co-extraction yielded RNA and DNA from around 20-30 mg of unsorted bulk tissue. V lost 8 bases and J lost 3, with 31 bases in between. The CDR3 loop spans 19 amino acids. In germline, CDR1 is MNHNY, CDR2 SVGAGI (reference sequence). The J gene is TRBJ1-2, the V gene TRBV6-6, with D possibly TRBD1 on 5 matching bases. Sequenced: liver tumor tissue from sampling region 5. Subset specified: tumor region T5, tumor centre. The receptor was derived from a man aged 35-49 years with primary liver carcinoma and hepatitis B virus infection. The CDR3, as DNA: TGTGCCAGCTTCTCATCGCGGTGGGACCCCGGCTTCGATTACTATGGCTACACCTTC. Its translation is CASFSSRWDPGFDYYGYTF.